This passage covers 2 T cell receptor beta chains from one sample sequenced in a study of blood T cell repertoires in COVID-19. The assay was immunoSEQ multiplex PCR, and TCRdb's table has in-frame clones only and misses some. The sample lists 150,000 to 200,000 clones; roughly 80% were seen once. Sequences were obtained from peripheral blood. These receptors were obtained from a man in his fifties who had recovered from COVID-19.

This chain joins TRBV2 and TRBJ2-1; unclear D gene. This CDR3 region has 13 residues. V lost 4 bases and J lost 5, with 9 bases in between. The germline CDR1 and CDR2 sequences are SNHLY and FYNNEI. In nucleotides, the CDR3 is TGTGCCAGCAGTGTCCTCACTAACAATGAGCAGTTCTTC. This sequence encodes CASSVLTNNEQFF.

The chain is built from TRBV19 and TRBJ1-2; maybe TRBD1 (5 bases). The germline V gene encodes CDR1 LNHDA and CDR2 SQIVND (reference sequence). Trimming removed 0 bases at V and 3 bases at J, with 17 bases between. This CDR3 is 17 amino acids long. In DNA form, the CDR3 reads TGTGCCAGTAGTATAGATATGGGGCAGGCGGATTACTATGGCTACACCTTC. Protein product: CASSIDMGQADYYGYTF.